This TCR beta chain was sequenced during a study of T cell responses to AZD1222 COVID-19 vaccine. The table came from immunoSEQ multiplex PCR; TCRdb's copy has only in-frame clones and leaves some out. This table holds about 86,000 clones, around 89% found once. Germline V CDR1 and CDR2: SQVTM, ANQGSEA. With V trimmed by 1 base and J by 6 bases, 4 bases remained unmatched. The CDR3 runs 13 residues. V is TRBV29-1 and J is TRBJ2-3; 7 nucleotides match TRBD2. Sequencing was performed on peripheral blood, taken 28 days after the second AZD1222 dose. The sequence came from an adult who received the AZD1222 COVID-19 vaccine. CDR3 residues: CSVEGGGWDTQYF. DNA of the CDR3: TGCAGCGTTGAAGGGGGAGGGTGGGATACGCAGTATTTT.